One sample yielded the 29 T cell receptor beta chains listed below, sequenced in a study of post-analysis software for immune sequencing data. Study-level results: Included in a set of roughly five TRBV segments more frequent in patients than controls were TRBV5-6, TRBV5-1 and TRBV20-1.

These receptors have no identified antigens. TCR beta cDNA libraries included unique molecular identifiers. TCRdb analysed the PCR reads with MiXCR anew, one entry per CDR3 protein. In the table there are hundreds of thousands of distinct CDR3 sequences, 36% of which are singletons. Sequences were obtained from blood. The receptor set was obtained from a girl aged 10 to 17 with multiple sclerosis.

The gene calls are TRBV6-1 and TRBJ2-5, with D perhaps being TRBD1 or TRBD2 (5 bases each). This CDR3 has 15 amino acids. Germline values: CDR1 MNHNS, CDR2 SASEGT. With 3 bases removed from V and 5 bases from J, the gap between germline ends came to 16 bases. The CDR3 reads CASSDAGTDVETQYF. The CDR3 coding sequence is TGTGCCAGCAGTGATGCCGGGACGGACGTGGAGACCCAGTACTTC.

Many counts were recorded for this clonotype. CDR3 protein: CSVSRDLYLHEQFF. In DNA form, the CDR3 reads TGCAGTGTCAGCCGGGACTTATACCTTCATGAGCAGTTCTTC. The chain links TRBV20-1 to TRBJ2-1; a weak D match, TRBD2 (6 bases). CDR3 length: 14 amino acids. With 7 bases removed from V and 8 bases from J, the gap between germline ends came to 21 bases. The germline gives CDR1 DFQATT, CDR2 SNEGSKA (reference sequence).

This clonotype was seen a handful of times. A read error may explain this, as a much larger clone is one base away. In DNA, the CDR3 is TGTGCCAGCGCCTGGGACGGGGGACGAGGCTACACCTTC. Its translation: CASAWDGGRGYTF. The V and J genes are TRBV28 and TRBJ1-2; D possibly corresponds to TRBD1 (5 bases). The V gene lost 8 bases and the J gene lost 8 bases, with 18 bases spanning the gap. The V gene's germline CDR1 is MDHEN and CDR2 SYDVKM. The CDR3 is made up of 13 amino acids.

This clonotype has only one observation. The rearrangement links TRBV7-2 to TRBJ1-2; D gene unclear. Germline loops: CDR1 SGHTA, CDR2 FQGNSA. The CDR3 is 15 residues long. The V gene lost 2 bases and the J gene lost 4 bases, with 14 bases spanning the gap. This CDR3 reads CASSLMALEGYGYTF. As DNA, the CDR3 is TGTGCCAGCAGCTTAATGGCGCTGGAAGGCTATGGCTACACCTTC.

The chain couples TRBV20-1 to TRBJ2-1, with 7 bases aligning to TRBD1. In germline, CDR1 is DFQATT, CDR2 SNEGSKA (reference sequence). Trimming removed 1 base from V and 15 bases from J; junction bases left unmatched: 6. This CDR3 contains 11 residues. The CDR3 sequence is CSARVKGQLFF. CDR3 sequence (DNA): TGCAGTGCTAGAGTAAAGGGACAGCTGTTCTTC.

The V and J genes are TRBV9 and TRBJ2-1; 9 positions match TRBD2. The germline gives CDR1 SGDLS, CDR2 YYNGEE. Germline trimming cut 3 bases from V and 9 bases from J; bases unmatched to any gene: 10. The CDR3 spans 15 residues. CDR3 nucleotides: TGTGCCAGCAGCGATGATATTGGACTAGCGTCTGAGCAGTTCTTC. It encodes CASSDDIGLASEQFF.

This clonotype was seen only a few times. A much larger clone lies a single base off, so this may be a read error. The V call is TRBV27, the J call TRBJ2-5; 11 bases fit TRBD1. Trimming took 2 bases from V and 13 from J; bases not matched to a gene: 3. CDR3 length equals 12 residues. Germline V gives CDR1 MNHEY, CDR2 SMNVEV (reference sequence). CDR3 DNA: TGTGCCAGCAGTTTAGGACAGGGGGCCGTGTACTTC. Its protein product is CASSLGQGAVYF.

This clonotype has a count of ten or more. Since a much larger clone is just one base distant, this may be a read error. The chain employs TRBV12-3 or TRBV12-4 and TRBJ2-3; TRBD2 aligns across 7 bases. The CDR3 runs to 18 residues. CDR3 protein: CASSSARSSGESTDAQYF. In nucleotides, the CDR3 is TGTGCCAGCAGTTCCGCCCGCTCTAGCGGAGAAAGCACAGATGCGCAGTATTTT.

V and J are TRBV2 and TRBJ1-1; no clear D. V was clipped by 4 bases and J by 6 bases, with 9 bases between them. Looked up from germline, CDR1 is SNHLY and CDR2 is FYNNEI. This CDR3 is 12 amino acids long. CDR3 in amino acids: CASSVSGAEAFF. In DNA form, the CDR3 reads TGTGCCAGCAGTGTCTCGGGTGCTGAAGCTTTCTTT.

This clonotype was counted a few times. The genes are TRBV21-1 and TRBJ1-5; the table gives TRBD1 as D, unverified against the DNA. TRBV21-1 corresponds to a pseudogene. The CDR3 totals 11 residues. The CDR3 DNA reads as TGTCAAGGGGGTAGCAATCAGCCCCAGCATTTT. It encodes CQGGSNQPQHF.

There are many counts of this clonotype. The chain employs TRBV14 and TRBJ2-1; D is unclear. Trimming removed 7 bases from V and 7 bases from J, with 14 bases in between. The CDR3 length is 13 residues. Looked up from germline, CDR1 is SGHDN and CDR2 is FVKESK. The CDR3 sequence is CASKVLGGNEQFF. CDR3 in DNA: TGTGCCAGCAAGGTCCTAGGTGGGAATGAGCAGTTCTTC. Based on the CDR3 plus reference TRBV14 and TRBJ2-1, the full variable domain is EAGVTQFPSHSVIEKGQTVTLRCDPISGHDNLYWYRRVMGKEIKFLLHFVKESKQDESGMPNNRFLAERTGGTYSTLKVQPAELEDSGVYFCASKVLGGNEQFFGPGTRLTVL.

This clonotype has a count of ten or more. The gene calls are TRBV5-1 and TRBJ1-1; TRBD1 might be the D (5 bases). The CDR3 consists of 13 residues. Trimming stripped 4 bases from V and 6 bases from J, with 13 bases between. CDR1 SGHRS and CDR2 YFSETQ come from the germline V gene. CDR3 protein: CASSLTVEAEAFF. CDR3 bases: TGCGCCAGCAGCCTGACAGTGGAGGCTGAAGCTTTCTTT.

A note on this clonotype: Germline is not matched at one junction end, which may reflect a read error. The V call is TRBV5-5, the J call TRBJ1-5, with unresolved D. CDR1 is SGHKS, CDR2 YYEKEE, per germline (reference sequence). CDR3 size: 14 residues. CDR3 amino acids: CASSLEMRNQPRHF. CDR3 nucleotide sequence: TGTGCCAGCAGCTTGGAGATGCGCAATCAGCCCCGGCATTTT.

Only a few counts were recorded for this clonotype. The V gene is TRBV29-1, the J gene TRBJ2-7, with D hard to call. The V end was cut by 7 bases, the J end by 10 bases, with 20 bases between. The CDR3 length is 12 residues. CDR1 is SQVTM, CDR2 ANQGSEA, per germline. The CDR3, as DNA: TGCAGCGCGTCCCCAGAGCAAGAGGCCCAGTACTTC. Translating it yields CSASPEQEAQYF.

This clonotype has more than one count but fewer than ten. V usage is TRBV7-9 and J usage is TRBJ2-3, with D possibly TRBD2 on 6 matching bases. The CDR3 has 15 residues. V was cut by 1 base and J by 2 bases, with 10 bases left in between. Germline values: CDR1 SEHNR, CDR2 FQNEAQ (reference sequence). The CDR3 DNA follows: TGTGCCAGCAGCTTAGAGCTAGCGAACACAGATACGCAGTATTTT. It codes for CASSLELANTDTQYF.

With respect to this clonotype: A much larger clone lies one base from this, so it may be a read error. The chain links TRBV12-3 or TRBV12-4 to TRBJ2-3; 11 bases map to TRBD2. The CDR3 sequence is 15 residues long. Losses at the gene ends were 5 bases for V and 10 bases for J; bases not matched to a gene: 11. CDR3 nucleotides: TGTGCCAGCAGTACCACTAGCGGGAGAACCGATGCGCAGTATTTT. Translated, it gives CASSTTSGRTDAQYF.

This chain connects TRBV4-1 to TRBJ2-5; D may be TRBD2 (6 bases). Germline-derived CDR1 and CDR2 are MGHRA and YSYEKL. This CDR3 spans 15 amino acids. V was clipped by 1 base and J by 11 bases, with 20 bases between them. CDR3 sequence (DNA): TGCGCCAGCAGCCAAGCTGCTAGCGTAAACAATGGGCAGTACTTC. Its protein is CASSQAASVNNGQYF.

CDR3 in DNA: TGTGCCAGCAGTTTCTCCGGGACAGGGAGTTCCTACAATGAGCAGTACTTC. Amino acids: CASSFSGTGSSYNEQYF. The rearrangement uses TRBV27 and TRBJ2-1; 9 positions agree with TRBD1. The J call is in doubt because the DNA end fits TRBJ2-7 better. Germline loops: CDR1 MNHEY, CDR2 SMNVEV (reference sequence). This CDR3 is built from 17 residues.

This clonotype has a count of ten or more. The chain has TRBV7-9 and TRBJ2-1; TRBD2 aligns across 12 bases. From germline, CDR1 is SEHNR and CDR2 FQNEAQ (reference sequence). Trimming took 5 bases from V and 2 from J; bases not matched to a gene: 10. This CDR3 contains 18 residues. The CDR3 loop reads CASSPGLAGRRTYNEQFF. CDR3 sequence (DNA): TGTGCCAGCAGCCCTGGACTAGCGGGAAGGAGGACCTACAATGAGCAGTTCTTC.

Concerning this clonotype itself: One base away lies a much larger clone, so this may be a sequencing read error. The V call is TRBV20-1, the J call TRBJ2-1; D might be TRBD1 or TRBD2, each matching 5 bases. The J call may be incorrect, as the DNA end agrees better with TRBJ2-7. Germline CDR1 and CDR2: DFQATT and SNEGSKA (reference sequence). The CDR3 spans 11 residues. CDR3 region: CSGGTYNEQYF. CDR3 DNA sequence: TGCAGCGGTGGGACCTACAATGAGCAGTACTTC.

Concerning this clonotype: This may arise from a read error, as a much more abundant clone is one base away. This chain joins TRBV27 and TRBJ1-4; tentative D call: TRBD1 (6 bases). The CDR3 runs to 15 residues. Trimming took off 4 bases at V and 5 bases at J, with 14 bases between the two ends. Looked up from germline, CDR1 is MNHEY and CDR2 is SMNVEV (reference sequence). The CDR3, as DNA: TGTGCCAGCAGTTCCCAGGGGTGGAAGAATGAAAAACTGTTTTTT. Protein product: CASSSQGWKNEKLFF.

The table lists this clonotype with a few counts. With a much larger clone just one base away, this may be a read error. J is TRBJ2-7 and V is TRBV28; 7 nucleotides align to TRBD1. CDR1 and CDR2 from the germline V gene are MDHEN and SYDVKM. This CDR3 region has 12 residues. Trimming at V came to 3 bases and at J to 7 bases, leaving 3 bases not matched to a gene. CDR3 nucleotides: TGTGCCAGCAGTTTCAGGGGGAATGAGCAGTACTTC. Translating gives CASSFRGNEQYF.

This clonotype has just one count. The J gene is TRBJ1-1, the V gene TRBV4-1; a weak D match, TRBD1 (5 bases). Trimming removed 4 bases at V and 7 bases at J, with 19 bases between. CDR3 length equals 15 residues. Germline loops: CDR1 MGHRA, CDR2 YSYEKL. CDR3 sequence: CASSPEGRLSDEAFF. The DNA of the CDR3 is TGCGCCAGCAGCCCAGAGGGACGGTTGTCCGATGAAGCTTTCTTT.

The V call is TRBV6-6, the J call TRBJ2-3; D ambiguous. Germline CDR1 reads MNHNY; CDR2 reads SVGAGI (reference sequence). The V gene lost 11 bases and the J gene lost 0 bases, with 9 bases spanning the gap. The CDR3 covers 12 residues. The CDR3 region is CAGGWSTDTQYF. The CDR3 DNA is TGTGCCGGCGGCTGGAGCACAGATACGCAGTATTTT.

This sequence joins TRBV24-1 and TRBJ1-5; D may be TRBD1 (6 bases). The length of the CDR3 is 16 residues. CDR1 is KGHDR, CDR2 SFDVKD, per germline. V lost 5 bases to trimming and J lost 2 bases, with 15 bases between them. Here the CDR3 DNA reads TGTGCCACCAGTGCCTCAGGGGATGTCCGCAATCAGCCCCAGCATTTT. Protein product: CATSASGDVRNQPQHF.

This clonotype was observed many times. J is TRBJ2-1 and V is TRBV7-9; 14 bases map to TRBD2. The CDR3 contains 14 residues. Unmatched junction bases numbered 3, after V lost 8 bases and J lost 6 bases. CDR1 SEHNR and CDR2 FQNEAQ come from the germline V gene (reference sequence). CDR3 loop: CASLGLAGANEQFF. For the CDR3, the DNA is TGTGCCAGCCTGGGACTAGCGGGAGCCAATGAGCAGTTCTTC.

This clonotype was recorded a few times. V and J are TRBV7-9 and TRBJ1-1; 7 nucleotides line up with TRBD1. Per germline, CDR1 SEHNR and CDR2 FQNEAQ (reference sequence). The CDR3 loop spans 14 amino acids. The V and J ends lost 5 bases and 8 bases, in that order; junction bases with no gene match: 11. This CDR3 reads CASSTQGGTIEAFF. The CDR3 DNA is TGTGCCAGCAGCACGCAGGGGGGCACGATCGAAGCTTTCTTT.

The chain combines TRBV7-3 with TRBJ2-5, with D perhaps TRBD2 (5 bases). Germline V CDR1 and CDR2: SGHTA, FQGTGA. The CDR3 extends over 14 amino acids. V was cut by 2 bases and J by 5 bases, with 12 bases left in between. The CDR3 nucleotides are TGTGCCAGCAGCTTAGGGCGAGGGATGGAGACCCAGTACTTC. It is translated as CASSLGRGMETQYF.

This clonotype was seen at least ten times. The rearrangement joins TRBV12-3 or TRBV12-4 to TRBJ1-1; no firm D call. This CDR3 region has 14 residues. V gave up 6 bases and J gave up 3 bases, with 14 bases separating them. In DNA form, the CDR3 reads TGTGCCAGCAGCATCCATGCGGGTGACACTGAAGCTTTCTTT. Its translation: CASSIHAGDTEAFF.